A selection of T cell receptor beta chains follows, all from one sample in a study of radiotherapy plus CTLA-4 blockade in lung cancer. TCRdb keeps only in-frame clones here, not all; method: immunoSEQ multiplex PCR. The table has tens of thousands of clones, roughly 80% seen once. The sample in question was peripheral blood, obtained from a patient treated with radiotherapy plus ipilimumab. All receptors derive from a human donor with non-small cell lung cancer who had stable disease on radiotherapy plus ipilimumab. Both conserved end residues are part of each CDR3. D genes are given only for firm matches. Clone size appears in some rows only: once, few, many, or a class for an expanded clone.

cdr3_aa: CASSPRVLGNYGYTF; cdr3_nt: TGTGCCAGCAGCCCCCGGGTGCTGGGAAACTATGGCTACACCTTC; v_call: TRBV7-8; clone_size: -; d_call: -; j_call: TRBJ1-2
cdr3_aa: CSVSSQMETQYF; cdr3_nt: TGCAGCGTGTCTTCCCAGATGGAGACCCAGTACTTC; v_call: TRBV29-1; clone_size: once; d_call: -; j_call: TRBJ2-5
cdr3_aa: CASLGLGPDTEAFF; cdr3_nt: TGTGCCAGCCTCGGACTTGGACCGGACACTGAAGCTTTCTTT; v_call: TRBV6-5; clone_size: -; d_call: -; j_call: TRBJ1-1
cdr3_aa: CASSIPMGQTATNEKLFF; cdr3_nt: TGTGCCAGTAGTATCCCGATGGGGCAGACCGCAACTAATGAAAAACTGTTTTTT; v_call: TRBV19; clone_size: -; d_call: -; j_call: TRBJ1-4
cdr3_aa: CASSIERRRGGQETQYF; cdr3_nt: TGTGCCAGTAGTATCGAAAGGAGGCGGGGGGGTCAAGAGACCCAGTACTTC; v_call: TRBV19; clone_size: once; d_call: TRBD2; j_call: TRBJ2-5
cdr3_aa: CAISVAQGATYEQYF; cdr3_nt: TGTGCCATCAGTGTTGCGCAGGGGGCTACCTACGAGCAGTACTTC; v_call: TRBV10-3; clone_size: -; d_call: TRBD1; j_call: TRBJ2-7
cdr3_aa: CASSWSYNEQFF; cdr3_nt: TGTGCCAGCAGCTGGTCCTACAATGAGCAGTTCTTC; v_call: TRBV7-2; clone_size: -; d_call: -; j_call: TRBJ2-1
cdr3_aa: CASSSTSGARETQYF; cdr3_nt: TGTGCCAGCAGCTCCACTAGCGGGGCTAGGGAGACCCAGTACTTC; v_call: TRBV11-2; clone_size: -; d_call: TRBD2; j_call: TRBJ2-5
cdr3_aa: CAIRFQYEQYF; cdr3_nt: TGTGCCATCAGATTCCAATACGAGCAGTACTTC; v_call: TRBV10-3; clone_size: -; d_call: -; j_call: TRBJ2-7
cdr3_aa: CASRLETGFGYTF; cdr3_nt: TGTGCCAGCAGACTAGAGACAGGGTTTGGCTACACCTTC; v_call: TRBV6-5; clone_size: -; d_call: TRBD1; j_call: TRBJ1-2
cdr3_aa: CASRPRDRENKHGNTIYF; cdr3_nt: TGTGCAAGTCGCCCCCGGGACAGGGAGAACAAGCATGGAAACACCATATATTTT; v_call: TRBV12-2; clone_size: -; d_call: -; j_call: TRBJ1-3
cdr3_aa: CASSSNQPQHF; cdr3_nt: TGTGCCAGCAGCAGTAATCAGCCCCAGCATTTT; v_call: TRBV6-1; clone_size: -; d_call: -; j_call: TRBJ1-5
cdr3_aa: CSVESSMVYNEQFF; cdr3_nt: TGCAGCGTTGAGTCCAGCATGGTTTACAATGAGCAGTTCTTC; v_call: TRBV29-1; clone_size: -; d_call: -; j_call: TRBJ2-1
cdr3_aa: CASSSPYEQYF; cdr3_nt: TGTGCCAGCAGTTCCCCCTACGAGCAGTACTTC; v_call: TRBV6-6; clone_size: -; d_call: -; j_call: TRBJ2-7